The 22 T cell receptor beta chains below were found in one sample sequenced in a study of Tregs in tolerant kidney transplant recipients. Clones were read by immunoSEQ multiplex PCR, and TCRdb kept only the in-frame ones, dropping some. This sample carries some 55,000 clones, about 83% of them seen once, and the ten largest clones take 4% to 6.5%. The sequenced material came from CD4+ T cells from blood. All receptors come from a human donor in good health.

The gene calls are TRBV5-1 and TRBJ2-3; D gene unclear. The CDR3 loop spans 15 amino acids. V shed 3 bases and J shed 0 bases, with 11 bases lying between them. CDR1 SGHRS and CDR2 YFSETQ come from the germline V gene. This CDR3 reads CASSSESVSTDTQYF. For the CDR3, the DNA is TGCGCCAGCAGCTCTGAGTCCGTAAGCACAGATACGCAGTATTTT.

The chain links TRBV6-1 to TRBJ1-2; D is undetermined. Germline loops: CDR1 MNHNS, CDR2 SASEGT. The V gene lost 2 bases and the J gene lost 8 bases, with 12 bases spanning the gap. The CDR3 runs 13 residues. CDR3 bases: TGTGCCAGCAGTGAATGGGCAGAGGGAGGCTACACCTTC. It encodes CASSEWAEGGYTF.

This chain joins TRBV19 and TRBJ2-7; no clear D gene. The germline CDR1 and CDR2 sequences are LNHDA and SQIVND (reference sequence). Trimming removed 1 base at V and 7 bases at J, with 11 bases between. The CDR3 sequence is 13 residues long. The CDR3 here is CASSIGGKTEQYF. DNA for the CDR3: TGTGCCAGTAGTATAGGAGGAAAGACGGAGCAGTACTTC.

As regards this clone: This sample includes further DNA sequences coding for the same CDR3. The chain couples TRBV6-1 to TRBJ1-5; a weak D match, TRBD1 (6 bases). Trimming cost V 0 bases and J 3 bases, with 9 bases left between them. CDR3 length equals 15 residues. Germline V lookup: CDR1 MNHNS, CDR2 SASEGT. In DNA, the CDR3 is TGTGCCAGCAGTGAAGCAGGGGGATACAATCAGCCCCAGCATTTT. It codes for CASSEAGGYNQPQHF.

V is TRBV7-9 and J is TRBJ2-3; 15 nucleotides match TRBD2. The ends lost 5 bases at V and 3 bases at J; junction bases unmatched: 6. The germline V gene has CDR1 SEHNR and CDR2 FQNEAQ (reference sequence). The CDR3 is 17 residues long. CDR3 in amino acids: CASSPNGLAGGTDTQYF. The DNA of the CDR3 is TGTGCCAGCAGCCCAAATGGACTAGCGGGAGGGACAGATACGCAGTATTTT.

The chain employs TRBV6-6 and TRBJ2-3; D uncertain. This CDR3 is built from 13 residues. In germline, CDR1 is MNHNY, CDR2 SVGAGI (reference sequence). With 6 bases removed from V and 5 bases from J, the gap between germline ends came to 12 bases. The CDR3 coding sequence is TGTGCCAGCAGACCTCCAAGTCGAGATACGCAGTATTTT. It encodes CASRPPSRDTQYF.

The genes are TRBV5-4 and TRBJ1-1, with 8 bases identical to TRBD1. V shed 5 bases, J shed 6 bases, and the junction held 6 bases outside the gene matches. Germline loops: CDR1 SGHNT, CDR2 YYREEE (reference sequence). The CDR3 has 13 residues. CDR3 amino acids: CASSDRGRPEAFF. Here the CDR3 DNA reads TGTGCCAGCAGTGACAGGGGCCGTCCTGAAGCTTTCTTT.

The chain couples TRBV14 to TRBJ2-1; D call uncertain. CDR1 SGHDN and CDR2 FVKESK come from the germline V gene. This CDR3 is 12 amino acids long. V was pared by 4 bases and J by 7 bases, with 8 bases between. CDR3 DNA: TGTGCCAGCAGCCCCCCGAGTAATGAGCAGTTCTTC. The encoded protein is CASSPPSNEQFF.

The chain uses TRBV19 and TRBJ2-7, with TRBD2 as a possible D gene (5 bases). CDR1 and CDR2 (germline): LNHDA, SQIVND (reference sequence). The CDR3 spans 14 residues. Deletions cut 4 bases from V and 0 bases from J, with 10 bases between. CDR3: CASSTEDFSYEQYF. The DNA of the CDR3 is TGTGCCAGTAGTACTGAGGACTTCTCCTACGAGCAGTACTTC.

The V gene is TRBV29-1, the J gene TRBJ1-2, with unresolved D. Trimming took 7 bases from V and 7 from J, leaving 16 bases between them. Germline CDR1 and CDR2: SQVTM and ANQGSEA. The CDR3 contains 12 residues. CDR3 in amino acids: CSEGSPPGGYTF. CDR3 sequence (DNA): TGCAGCGAAGGCAGCCCGCCGGGTGGCTACACCTTC.

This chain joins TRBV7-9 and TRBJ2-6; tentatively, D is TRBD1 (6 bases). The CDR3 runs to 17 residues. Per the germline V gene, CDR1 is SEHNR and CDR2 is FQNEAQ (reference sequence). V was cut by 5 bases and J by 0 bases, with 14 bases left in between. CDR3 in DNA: TGTGCCAGCAGCCCGGACAGCCTCTTCTCTGGGGCCAACGTCCTGACTTTC. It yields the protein CASSPDSLFSGANVLTF.

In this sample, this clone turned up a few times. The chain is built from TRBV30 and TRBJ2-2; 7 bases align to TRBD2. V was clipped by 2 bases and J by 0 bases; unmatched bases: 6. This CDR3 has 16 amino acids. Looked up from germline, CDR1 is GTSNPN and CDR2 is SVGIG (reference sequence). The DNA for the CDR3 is TGTGCCTGGAGTCGCAAGCGGGGCTCGAACACCGGGGAGCTGTTTTTT. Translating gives CAWSRKRGSNTGELFF. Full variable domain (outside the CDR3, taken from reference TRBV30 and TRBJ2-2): SQTIHQWPATLVQPVGSPLSLECTVEGTSNPNLYWYRQAAGRGLQLLFYSVGIGQISSEVPQNLSASRPQDRQFILSSKKLLLSDSGFYLCAWSRKRGSNTGELFFGEGSRLTVL.

CDR3 sequence reads: CAWSGQNTIYF. In DNA, the CDR3 is TGTGCCTGGAGTGGACAAAACACCATATATTTT. The rearrangement uses TRBV30 and TRBJ1-3; D call uncertain. This CDR3 is built from 11 residues. Trimming removed 1 base from V and 6 bases from J, with 4 bases in between. Germline CDR1 is GTSNPN and CDR2 is SVGIG (reference sequence).

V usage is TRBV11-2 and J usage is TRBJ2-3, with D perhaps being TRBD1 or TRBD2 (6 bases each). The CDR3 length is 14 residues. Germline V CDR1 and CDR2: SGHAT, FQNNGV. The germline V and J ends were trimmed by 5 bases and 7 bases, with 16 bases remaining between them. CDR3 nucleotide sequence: TGTGCCAGCAGCCTGCAGAGGGGGGCTCATACGCAGTATTTT. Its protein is CASSLQRGAHTQYF.

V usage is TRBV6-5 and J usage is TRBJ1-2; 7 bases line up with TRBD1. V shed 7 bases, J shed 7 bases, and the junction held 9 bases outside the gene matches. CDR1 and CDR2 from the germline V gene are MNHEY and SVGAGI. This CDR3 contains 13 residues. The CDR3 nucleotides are TGTGCCAGCAATAGGGACAGCACTGGTGGCTACACCTTC. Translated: CASNRDSTGGYTF.

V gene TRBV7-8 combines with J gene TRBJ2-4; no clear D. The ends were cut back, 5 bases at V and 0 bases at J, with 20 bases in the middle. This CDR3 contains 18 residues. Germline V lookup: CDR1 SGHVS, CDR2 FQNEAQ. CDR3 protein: CASSLRPQALLAKNIQYF. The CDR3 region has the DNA TGTGCCAGCAGCCTTCGCCCCCAGGCTCTTCTAGCCAAAAACATTCAGTACTTC.

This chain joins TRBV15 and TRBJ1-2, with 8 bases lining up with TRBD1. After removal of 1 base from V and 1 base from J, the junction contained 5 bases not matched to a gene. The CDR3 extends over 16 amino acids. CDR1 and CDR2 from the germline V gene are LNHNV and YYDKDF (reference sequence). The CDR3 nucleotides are TGTGCCACCAGCAGAGGTGGACAGGGTGGTAACTATGGCTACACCTTC. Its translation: CATSRGGQGGNYGYTF.

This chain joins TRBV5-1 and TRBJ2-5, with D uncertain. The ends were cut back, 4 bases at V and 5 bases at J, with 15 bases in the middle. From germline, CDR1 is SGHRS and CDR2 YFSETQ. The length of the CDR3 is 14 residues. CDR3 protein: CASSIGLGWETQYF. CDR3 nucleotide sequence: TGCGCCAGCAGCATAGGATTGGGATGGGAGACCCAGTACTTC.

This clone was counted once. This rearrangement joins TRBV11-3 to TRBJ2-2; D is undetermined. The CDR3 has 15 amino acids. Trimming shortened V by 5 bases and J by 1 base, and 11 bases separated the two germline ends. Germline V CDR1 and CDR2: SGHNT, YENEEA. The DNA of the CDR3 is TGTGCCAGCAGCCCTTCTGGCGGGAACACCGGGGAGCTGTTTTTT. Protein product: CASSPSGGNTGELFF.

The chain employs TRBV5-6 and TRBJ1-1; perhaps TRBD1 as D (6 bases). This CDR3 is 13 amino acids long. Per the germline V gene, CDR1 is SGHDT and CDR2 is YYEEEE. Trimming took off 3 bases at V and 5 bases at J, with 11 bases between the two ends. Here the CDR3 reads CASSSQGLTEAFF. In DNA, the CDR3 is TGTGCCAGCAGCTCACAGGGTCTGACTGAAGCTTTCTTT.

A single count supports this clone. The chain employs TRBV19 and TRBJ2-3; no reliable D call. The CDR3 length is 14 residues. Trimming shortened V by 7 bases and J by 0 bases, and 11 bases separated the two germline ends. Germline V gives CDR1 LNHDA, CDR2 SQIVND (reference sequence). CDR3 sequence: CASNGPLSTDTQYF. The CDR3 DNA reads TGTGCCAGTAACGGCCCCCTTAGCACAGATACGCAGTATTTT.

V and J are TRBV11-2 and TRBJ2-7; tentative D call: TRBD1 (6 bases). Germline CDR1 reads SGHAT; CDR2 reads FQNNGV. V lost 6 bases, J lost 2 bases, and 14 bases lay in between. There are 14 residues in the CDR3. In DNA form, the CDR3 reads TGTGCCAGCAGTTCATTTGGACAGCCCTACGAGCAGTACTTC. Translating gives CASSSFGQPYEQYF.